The 31 T cell receptor beta chains reported below all come from one sample, sequenced in a study of CD8 T cells in Susac syndrome. The RNA, 0.5 to 1 ug, was put through reverse transcription using random hexamers. A single record per CDR3 protein comes from TCRdb applying MiXCR to the immunoSEQ multiplex PCR reads. The table lists under 250,000 distinct CDR3 sequences, over 90% of them singletons. The sequenced sample was CD4+ T cells from PBMCs. The receptors derive from a human donor with Susac syndrome.

The rearrangement links TRBV20-1 to TRBJ2-2; D is possibly TRBD2 (6 bases). The V gene's germline CDR1 is DFQATT and CDR2 SNEGSKA (reference sequence). V lost 2 bases to trimming and J lost 0 bases, with 10 bases between them. CDR3 size: 15 residues. CDR3 residues: CSARPGLPNTGELFF. CDR3 bases: TGCAGTGCTAGACCTGGACTACCGAACACCGGGGAGCTGTTTTTT.

In DNA, the CDR3 is TGCGCCAGCAGCCTCCAACTAGCGAATACGCAGTATTTT. This codes for CASSLQLANTQYF. The rearrangement links TRBV5-1 to TRBJ2-3, with TRBD2 matching 7 bases. Trimming at V came to 4 bases and at J to 7 bases, leaving 6 bases not matched to a gene. CDR1 and CDR2 from the germline V gene are SGHRS and YFSETQ. This CDR3 is built from 13 residues.

J is TRBJ2-7 and V is TRBV5-4, with D perhaps matching TRBD1 or TRBD2 (6 bases each). The V and J ends lost 0 bases and 4 bases respectively, with 11 bases between them. The CDR3 runs to 14 residues. Germline-derived CDR1 and CDR2 are SGHNT and YYREEE (reference sequence). The CDR3 DNA follows: TGTGCCAGCAGCTTGGCGGGGGCGCAATACGAGCAGTACTTC. Translating gives CASSLAGAQYEQYF.

This clonotype appeared a single time. The chain couples TRBV20-1 to TRBJ1-6; maybe TRBD1 (5 bases). The germline V gene encodes CDR1 DFQATT and CDR2 SNEGSKA (reference sequence). This CDR3 has 12 residues. CDR3 loop: CGTGSYNSPLHF. The CDR3 nucleotides are TGCGGTACAGGTTCATATAATTCACCCCTCCACTTT.

The rearrangement links TRBV6-5 to TRBJ1-5; D call uncertain. The length of the CDR3 is 13 residues. V dropped 2 bases and J dropped 0 bases, with 2 bases sitting between them. CDR1 and CDR2 (germline): MNHEY, SVGAGI. The CDR3 DNA reads TGTGCCAGCAGTTACGGTAGCAATCAGCCCCAGCATTTT. This codes for CASSYGSNQPQHF.

V usage is TRBV6-6 and J usage is TRBJ2-5; the match to TRBD1 covers 8 bases. V shed 0 bases, J shed 5 bases, and the junction held 2 bases outside the gene matches. The CDR3 spans 14 residues. Per germline, CDR1 MNHNY and CDR2 SVGAGI (reference sequence). The CDR3 reads CASSYSTGVETQYF. The CDR3 coding sequence is TGTGCCAGCAGTTACTCGACAGGGGTCGAGACCCAGTACTTC.

The chain combines TRBV5-6 with TRBJ1-1; D is perhaps TRBD1 (6 bases). Trimming stripped 3 bases from V and 1 base from J, with 19 bases between. Germline V gene sequence: CDR1 SGHDT, CDR2 YYEEEE. CDR3 length: 17 amino acids. CDR3 sequence: CASSSPGLGAGNTEAFF. CDR3 nucleotides: TGTGCCAGCAGCTCCCCTGGTTTGGGGGCGGGGAACACTGAAGCTTTCTTT.

This clonotype was seen just once. This chain uses TRBV20-1 with TRBJ2-1, with 8 bases that match TRBD1. The CDR3 extends over 15 amino acids. The germline gives CDR1 DFQATT, CDR2 SNEGSKA (reference sequence). Losses at the gene ends were 5 bases for V and 5 bases for J; bases not matched to a gene: 11. The DNA of the CDR3 is TGCAGTGCTGGGGCGATTAGGACAGGGAACAATGAGCAGTTCTTC. This sequence encodes CSAGAIRTGNNEQFF.

The rearrangement links TRBV9 to TRBJ2-1, with unresolved D. V was cut by 4 bases and J by 4 bases, with 9 bases left in between. Germline CDR1 and CDR2: SGDLS and YYNGEE. The CDR3 is 13 residues long. The CDR3 loop is CASSSQRYNEQFF. For the CDR3, the DNA is TGTGCCAGCAGCTCTCAACGGTACAATGAGCAGTTCTTC. Based on the CDR3 plus reference TRBV9 and TRBJ2-1, the full variable domain is DSGVTQTPKHLITATGQRVTLRCSPRSGDLSVYWYQQSLDQGLQFLIQYYNGEERAKGNILERFSAQQFPDLHSELNLSSLELGDSALYFCASSSQRYNEQFFGPGTRLTVL.

The chain combines TRBV30 with TRBJ1-5; D ambiguous. Trimming cost V 2 bases and J 0 bases, with 20 bases left between them. CDR1 is GTSNPN, CDR2 SVGIG, per germline (reference sequence). The CDR3 totals 18 residues. CDR3 coding DNA: TGTGCCTGGAGTAATACTGGTCTTGCGACATATAGCAATCAGCCCCAGCATTTT. Translation: CAWSNTGLATYSNQPQHF.

The chain links TRBV2 to TRBJ2-3, with D possibly being TRBD1 (6 bases). The CDR3 extends over 13 amino acids. V was shortened by 10 bases and J by 0 bases, with 11 bases between the two germline ends. CDR1 and CDR2 (germline): SNHLY, FYNNEI. The CDR3 DNA is TGTGCCATGGGCAGGGGTAGCACAGATACGCAGTATTTT. Amino acids: CAMGRGSTDTQYF.

The chain links TRBV7-9 to TRBJ2-6; D gene uncertain. Deletions cut 5 bases from V and 0 bases from J, with 8 bases between. This CDR3 spans 15 amino acids. Germline V gives CDR1 SEHNR, CDR2 FQNEAQ (reference sequence). CDR3 sequence reads: CASSHLLSGANVLTF. DNA of the CDR3: TGTGCCAGCAGCCATTTACTCTCTGGGGCCAACGTCCTGACTTTC. Complete variable domain (other parts from reference TRBV7-9 and TRBJ2-6): DTGVSQNPRHKITKRGQNVTFRCDPISEHNRLYWYRQTLGQGPEFLTYFQNEAQLEKSRLLSDRFSAERPKGSFSTLEIQRTEQGDSAMYLCASSHLLSGANVLTFGAGSRLTVL.

This chain links TRBV6-2 or TRBV6-3 with TRBJ2-2, with D tentatively TRBD1 (6 bases). This CDR3 contains 15 residues. Trimming removed 4 bases from V and 5 bases from J, with 14 bases in between. Per the germline V gene, CDR1 is MNHEY and CDR2 is SVGEGT. The CDR3 nucleotides read TGTGCCAGCAGTTTTGGACAGCTTTTGACCGGGGAGCTGTTTTTT. Residues: CASSFGQLLTGELFF.

V gene TRBV3-1 combines with J gene TRBJ2-2; D possibly corresponds to TRBD2 (5 bases). The V gene lost 1 base and the J gene lost 1 base, with 7 bases spanning the gap. The germline gives CDR1 LGHDT, CDR2 YNNKEL (reference sequence). The CDR3 runs to 15 residues. The CDR3 nucleotides are TGTGCCAGCAGCCAAGGAAGCGGGAACACCGGGGAGCTGTTTTTT. Protein: CASSQGSGNTGELFF.

This chain links TRBV5-1 with TRBJ1-6, with a tentative D call TRBD1 (5 bases). CDR3 length: 15 residues. Germline V CDR1 and CDR2: SGHRS, YFSETQ. V lost 4 bases and J lost 11, with 19 bases in between. The CDR3 bases are TGCGCCAGCAGCACCGGGACTCCGGAGCCGCCACCCCTCCACTTT. Translating it yields CASSTGTPEPPPLHF.

The chain has TRBV30 and TRBJ2-7; perhaps D is TRBD1 or TRBD2 (5 bases each). The CDR3 has 13 amino acids. Germline V gene data show CDR1 as GTSNPN and CDR2 as SVGIG (reference sequence). V dropped 3 bases and J dropped 7 bases, with 16 bases sitting between them. The CDR3 region is CAWSPGAEDEQYF. The CDR3 DNA sequence: TGTGCCTGGAGCCCCGGGGCCGAAGATGAGCAGTACTTC.

The rearrangement joins TRBV13 to TRBJ2-3; weak D call: TRBD1 (5 bases). The CDR3 extends over 13 amino acids. The germline V and J ends were trimmed by 5 bases and 7 bases, with 13 bases remaining between them. Germline CDR1 PRHDT, CDR2 FYEKMQ (reference sequence). CDR3 sequence (DNA): TGTGCCAGCAGCAGGGGCGCGGAGAATACGCAGTATTTT. It encodes CASSRGAENTQYF.

The chain couples TRBV6-1 to TRBJ2-3, with TRBD2 matching 7 bases. After removal of 5 bases from V and 2 bases from J, the junction contained 13 bases not matched to a gene. The CDR3 has 17 residues. CDR1 is MNHNS and CDR2 is SASEGT in the germline V gene. The CDR3 is CASSPRGGREPTDTQYF. Written as DNA, the CDR3 is TGTGCCAGCAGTCCTCGGGGTGGGAGGGAACCCACAGATACGCAGTATTTT.

The chain carries TRBV30 and TRBJ1-2; 7 nucleotides align to TRBD1. The CDR3 loop spans 14 amino acids. Germline V gene sequence: CDR1 GTSNPN, CDR2 SVGIG (reference sequence). Unmatched junction bases numbered 6, after V lost 2 bases and J lost 3 bases. CDR3 loop: CAWSLLQGDYGYTF. In nucleotides, the CDR3 is TGTGCCTGGAGTCTCCTGCAGGGGGACTATGGCTACACCTTC.

This chain links TRBV6-5 with TRBJ1-1, with 9 bases matching TRBD1. There are 14 residues in the CDR3. J was trimmed by 4 bases and V by 5 bases; bases with no gene match: 5. CDR1 MNHEY and CDR2 SVGAGI come from the germline V gene. CDR3 protein: CASSPGQGSTEAFF. In nucleotides, the CDR3 is TGTGCCAGCAGTCCCGGACAGGGGTCCACTGAAGCTTTCTTT.

This sequence joins TRBV3-1 and TRBJ2-5; a possible D gene is TRBD2 (5 bases). The CDR3 has 15 residues. V was cut by 0 bases and J by 7 bases, with 15 bases left in between. The germline CDR1 and CDR2 sequences are LGHDT and YNNKEL (reference sequence). The CDR3 bases are TGTGCCAGCAGCCAAGAGGCTAGCTCTAAAGCGACCCAGTACTTC. This encodes CASSQEASSKATQYF.

The J gene is TRBJ2-7, the V gene TRBV6-6; D ambiguous. The CDR3 spans 16 residues. The germline V gene has CDR1 MNHNY and CDR2 SVGAGI (reference sequence). Between the trimmed V and J ends, which lost 0 bases and 5 bases, there was a span of 17 bases. The CDR3 DNA is TGTGCCAGCAGTTACTCGAAGGGTGGCAGTGGCCACGAGCAGTACTTC. Encoded protein: CASSYSKGGSGHEQYF.

The genes are TRBV6-1 and TRBJ2-3; 13 bases are shared with TRBD2. J lost 0 bases, V lost 4 bases, and 4 bases had no gene match. Germline V lookup: CDR1 MNHNS, CDR2 SASEGT. The CDR3 spans 17 residues. CDR3 sequence (DNA): TGTGCCAGCAGTGGGACTAGCGGGGGCCCTAGCACAGATACGCAGTATTTT. Translating it yields CASSGTSGGPSTDTQYF.

The V call is TRBV12-5, the J call TRBJ2-1, with unresolved D. CDR1 LGHNT and CDR2 FRNRAP come from the germline V gene. V gave up 6 bases and J gave up 8 bases, with 14 bases separating them. This CDR3 spans 13 amino acids. The CDR3 sequence is CASGSGSEYEQFF. The CDR3 DNA follows: TGTGCTAGTGGGTCCGGGTCGGAGTATGAGCAGTTCTTC. The full variable domain, its missing parts supplied by reference TRBV12-5 and TRBJ2-1, is DARVTQTPRHKVTEMGQEVTMRCQPILGHNTVFWYRQTMMQGLELLAYFRNRAPLDDSGMPKDRFSAEMPDATLATLKIQPSEPRDSAVYFCASGSGSEYEQFFGPGTRLTVL.

The chain recombines TRBV2 with TRBJ1-2; D not certain. Trimming took off 4 bases at V and 6 bases at J, with 12 bases between the two ends. Germline lookup yields CDR1 SNHLY and CDR2 FYNNEI. The CDR3 extends over 13 amino acids. CDR3 coding DNA: TGTGCCAGCAGTGGACCGAACGGGGATGGCTACACCTTC. Protein sequence: CASSGPNGDGYTF.

This chain uses TRBV20-1 with TRBJ1-4, with no clear D. Trimming cost V 4 bases and J 0 bases, with 12 bases left between them. The length of the CDR3 is 15 residues. Germline-derived CDR1 and CDR2 are DFQATT and SNEGSKA (reference sequence). CDR3 in amino acids: CSAIVLGATNEKLFF. CDR3 sequence (DNA): TGCAGTGCTATTGTTTTGGGAGCAACTAATGAAAAACTGTTTTTT.

This clonotype showed up just once. The V call is TRBV9, the J call TRBJ2-4, with 9 nucleotides matching TRBD1. This CDR3 region has 16 residues. V was clipped by 3 bases and J by 6 bases; unmatched bases: 10. Looked up from germline, CDR1 is SGDLS and CDR2 is YYNGEE. The CDR3 bases are TGTGCCAGCAGCGCTATCGGGACAGGGTTAGGAAACATTCAGTACTTC. Its translation: CASSAIGTGLGNIQYF.

The chain employs TRBV30 and TRBJ2-2, with a possible D match to TRBD2 (6 bases). Germline V gene sequence: CDR1 GTSNPN, CDR2 SVGIG (reference sequence). The CDR3 sequence is 17 residues long. Between the trimmed V and J ends, which lost 0 bases and 2 bases, there was a span of 16 bases. The CDR3, as DNA: TGTGCCTGGAGTGTACACCCCTCGGGGGTCAACACCGGGGAGCTGTTTTTT. Translating gives CAWSVHPSGVNTGELFF. Complete variable domain (other parts from reference TRBV30 and TRBJ2-2): SQTIHQWPATLVQPVGSPLSLECTVEGTSNPNLYWYRQAAGRGLQLLFYSVGIGQISSEVPQNLSASRPQDRQFILSSKKLLLSDSGFYLCAWSVHPSGVNTGELFFGEGSRLTVL.

The chain couples TRBV7-3 to TRBJ2-3; 7 nucleotides match TRBD2. The CDR3 runs 16 residues. The trim removed 5 bases at V and 4 bases at J, leaving 12 bases unmatched. The V gene's germline CDR1 is SGHTA and CDR2 FQGTGA. The CDR3 protein is CASSQGPSGYSDTQYF. CDR3 DNA: TGTGCCAGCAGCCAGGGTCCTAGCGGATATTCAGATACGCAGTATTTT.

This rearrangement joins TRBV20-1 to TRBJ1-3, with 7 bases matching TRBD1. The junction had 6 bases not matched to a gene; V was cut back by 6 bases and J by 1 base. Germline V lookup: CDR1 DFQATT, CDR2 SNEGSKA (reference sequence). The CDR3 is 14 residues long. CDR3 sequence reads: CSAPGGGSGNTIYF. CDR3 nucleotide sequence: TGCAGTGCCCCAGGGGGGGGATCTGGAAACACCATATATTTT.

The rearrangement uses TRBV4-1 and TRBJ2-5; 7 bases line up with TRBD1. CDR1 MGHRA and CDR2 YSYEKL come from the germline V gene. The ends lost 3 bases at V and 2 bases at J; junction bases unmatched: 12. The CDR3 runs 17 residues. The CDR3 coding sequence is TGCGCCAGCAGCCAGGACCCGCCGGGACAGATACAAGAGACCCAGTACTTC. Translated: CASSQDPPGQIQETQYF.